A selection of T cell receptor beta chains follows, all from one sample in a study of blood T cell repertoires in COVID-19. Using immunoSEQ multiplex PCR, the repertoire was profiled, and TCRdb retains in-frame clones only, with some absent. Among about 200,000 clones listed, just under 85% were seen once. The sample comprised peripheral blood. The receptors were gathered from a woman aged 70 to 79 with active or convalescent COVID-19. Each CDR3 is given with its conserved first and last residue. A D gene is named only where the DNA matches it firmly. Clone size, where shown, is once, few, many, or a class for clones that have expanded.

d_gene,j_gene,len,v_gene,abundance,CDR3nt,CDR3aa
-,TRBJ2-1,13,TRBV29-1,few,TGCAGCGTTGAGGTGAGCTCCTACAATGAGCAGTTCTTC,CSVEVSSYNEQFF
-,TRBJ1-4,16,TRBV5-1,-,TGCGCCAGCAGCTACGCCATTACAGGGTTGGATGAAAAACTGTTTTTT,CASSYAITGLDEKLFF
-,TRBJ1-5,13,TRBV5-5,once,TGTGCCAGCAGCTTGTTAGTCAATCAGCCCCAGCATTTT,CASSLLVNQPQHF
-,TRBJ2-1,13,TRBV7-9,-,TGTGCCAGCAGCTTAGAGCTAATCGATGAGCAGTTCTTC,CASSLELIDEQFF
-,TRBJ2-2,13,TRBV6-5,-,TGTGCCAGCAGTTACTTTCCCTCCGGGGAGCTGTTTTTT,CASSYFPSGELFF
-,TRBJ2-1,12,TRBV5-1,-,TGCGCCAGCAGCCTAATTGCGTATGAGCAGTTCTTC,CASSLIAYEQFF
-,TRBJ1-4,15,TRBV19,-,TGTGCCAGTAGCCCCCCGACAGAAGGGGGTGAAAAACTGTTTTTT,CASSPPTEGGEKLFF
TRBD2,TRBJ2-1,16,TRBV19,-,TGTGCCAGTAAGAGGGGAGGGCCGGTATCCTCCAATGAGCAGTTCTTC,CASKRGGPVSSNEQFF
-,TRBJ2-7,14,TRBV5-1,-,TGCGCCAGCAGCTTGGTAGTGGGAGTCTACGAGCAGTACTTC,CASSLVVGVYEQYF
TRBD1,TRBJ1-2,15,TRBV4-2,-,TGTGCCAGCAGCCAAGGACAGGGGCGAGGGTATGGCTACACCTTC,CASSQGQGRGYGYTF
-,TRBJ1-1,14,TRBV11-1,-,TGTGCCAGCAGCTTAGTCACGGTGAACACTGAAGCTTTCTTT,CASSLVTVNTEAFF
-,TRBJ1-1,13,TRBV2,-,TGTGCCAGCAGTACGCGAGGGAGGACTGAAGCTTTCTTT,CASSTRGRTEAFF
TRBD1,TRBJ1-6,17,TRBV4-2,-,TGTGCCAGCAGCCAAGGTGGGACAGGGACACATAATTCACCCCTCCACTTT,CASSQGGTGTHNSPLHF
TRBD1,TRBJ2-7,15,TRBV3-1/TRBV3-2,-,TGTGCCAGCAGCCAAGATGGAGGGACAGGGTCCGAGCAGTACTTC,CASSQDGGTGSEQYF
-,TRBJ1-1,13,TRBV9,-,TGTGCCAGCAGCGTATTATGGAACACTGAAGCTTTCTTT,CASSVLWNTEAFF
-,TRBJ2-3,18,TRBV11-3,-,TGTGCCAGCAGCTTAGGGAAATTGGGGCAGGGGCCCGCAGATACGCAGTATTTT,CASSLGKLGQGPADTQYF
TRBD1,TRBJ1-1,16,TRBV28,-,TGTGCCAGCACCCTGCCGGGACAGCCCGGGTTCACTGAAGCTTTCTTT,CASTLPGQPGFTEAFF
-,TRBJ2-3,16,TRBV6-4,-,TGTGCCAGCAGCCCGGGCGGGGGCAGGGGTCCAGATACGCAGTATTTT,CASSPGGGRGPDTQYF
-,TRBJ2-2,13,TRBV2,-,TGTGCCAGCCGCGGGAATCGAACCGGGGAGCTGTTTTTT,CASRGNRTGELFF
-,TRBJ2-6,17,TRBV5-1,few,TGCGCCAGCAGCTCGCGGGGAAGTCTCTCTGGGGCCAACGTCCTGACTTTC,CASSSRGSLSGANVLTF
TRBD2,TRBJ2-7,15,TRBV3-1/TRBV3-2,-,TGTGCCAGCAGCTCCCGACTAGCTCTCACCTACGAGCAGTACTTC,CASSSRLALTYEQYF
TRBD1,TRBJ2-1,16,TRBV3-1/TRBV3-2,-,TGTGCCAGCAGCCTACCGGGACAGGGATCCTACAATGAGCAGTTCTTC,CASSLPGQGSYNEQFF
-,TRBJ2-7,11,TRBV5-1,-,TGCGCCAGCAGCGTTAACTACGAGCAGTACTTC,CASSVNYEQYF
-,TRBJ1-2,14,TRBV6-6,-,TGTGCCAGCAGTCGGCCGGAGAAGGGGAAAGGCTACACCTTC,CASSRPEKGKGYTF
-,TRBJ2-1,18,TRBV15,-,TGTGCCACCAGCAGAGTAGGCGCGGGCAGGGGGGCCTACAATGAGCAGTTCTTC,CATSRVGAGRGAYNEQFF
TRBD1,TRBJ1-2,14,TRBV7-2,-,TGTGCCAGCAGCTCCCTAAAGACAGGGCTGGACTACACCTTC,CASSSLKTGLDYTF
TRBD1,TRBJ2-7,14,TRBV19,-,TGTGCCAGTAGTATCCAAGGACAGGGATACGAGCAGTACTTC,CASSIQGQGYEQYF
TRBD2,TRBJ2-5,15,TRBV7-9,-,TGTGCCAGCAGCTTTTCGACTAGCGGGAGGCGGACCCAGTACTTC,CASSFSTSGRRTQYF
TRBD1,TRBJ1-5,14,TRBV18,-,TGTGCCAGCTCACCTGGGACAGCGAATCAGCCCCAGCATTTT,CASSPGTANQPQHF
TRBD2,TRBJ2-1,14,TRBV25-1,once,TGTGCCAGCGTTCGGGCTAGCGGGAGAGATGAGCAGTTCTTC,CASVRASGRDEQFF
-,TRBJ2-1,18,TRBV4-1,-,TGCGCCAGCAGCCAACCCCTCGACAGACCCCAAACCTACAATGAGCAGTTCTTC,CASSQPLDRPQTYNEQFF
TRBD1,TRBJ2-7,15,TRBV7-9,-,TGTGCCAGCAGCTTATCCGGGACAGGGCCCTACGAGCAGTACTTC,CASSLSGTGPYEQYF
TRBD1,TRBJ2-7,14,TRBV27,-,TGTGCCAGCAGTTCCCGACAGGGACGGTACGAGCAGTACTTC,CASSSRQGRYEQYF
TRBD1,TRBJ2-4,14,TRBV7-6,-,TGTGCCAGCAGCCTAAAGACAGGGATGGACATTCAGTACTTC,CASSLKTGMDIQYF
-,TRBJ1-4,19,TRBV6-1,-,TGTGCCAGCAGTGAAGCGACAGGCGTGTGGGGGTCCCCACGTGAAAAACTGTTTTTT,CASSEATGVWGSPREKLFF
-,TRBJ1-1,13,TRBV12-3/TRBV12-4,-,TGTGCCAGCAGTTTATCAGGGACAAGAGAAGCTTTCTTT,CASSLSGTREAFF
TRBD1,TRBJ1-5,15,TRBV19,few,TGTGCCAGTAGTACAGGGGGCGGCGTCAATCAGCCCCAGCATTTT,CASSTGGGVNQPQHF
TRBD2,TRBJ2-1,11,TRBV20-1,-,TGCGGGGGACTAGCGTATGATGAGCAGTTCTTC,CGGLAYDEQFF
-,TRBJ1-1,15,TRBV9,few,TGTGCCAGCAGCCCCCATGGGCACCAGAACACTGAAGCTTTCTTT,CASSPHGHQNTEAFF
-,TRBJ1-1,22,TRBV24-1,-,TGTGCCACCAGTGATTTCGCCCCCCCTCGGGGATCCGATAACTTCTGGGGAAACGAAGCTTTCTTT,CATSDFAPPRGSDNFWGNEAFF
-,TRBJ2-1,15,TRBV9,-,TGTGCCAGCAGCGTAGGGGCGGGCGGGCGGAATGAGCAGTTCTTC,CASSVGAGGRNEQFF
-,TRBJ1-3,15,TRBV4-2,-,TGTGCCAGCAGCCAGCCCCGGGGGTCCGGGGGCACCATATATTTT,CASSQPRGSGGTIYF
-,TRBJ2-1,15,TRBV6-5,once,TGTGCCAGCAGGCGCGACTATCTCCTAGGGAATGAGCAGTTCTTC,CASRRDYLLGNEQFF
TRBD2,TRBJ2-5,15,TRBV5-1,-,TGCGCCAGCAGCGGGAGCGGGGGGCGTGGAGAGACCCAGTACTTC,CASSGSGGRGETQYF
TRBD1,TRBJ1-2,14,TRBV5-1,once,TGCGCCAGCAGCGGCGGGACAGGGAACTATGGCTACACCTTC,CASSGGTGNYGYTF
-,TRBJ1-1,13,TRBV6-4,few,TGTGCCAGCAGTGTGCAGGACGGGGCTGAAGCTTTCTTT,CASSVQDGAEAFF
TRBD1,TRBJ1-4,14,TRBV7-9,-,TGTGCCAGCAGCTTCACAGGGGCTAATGAAAAACTGTTTTTT,CASSFTGANEKLFF
TRBD1,TRBJ2-7,13,TRBV6-5,-,TGTGCCAGCAGCCGCGACAGGGGGCAGGAGCAGTACTTC,CASSRDRGQEQYF
TRBD1,TRBJ2-7,14,TRBV6-5,-,TGTGCCAGCAGAGACCGGGACAGGGAGTACGAGCAGTACTTC,CASRDRDREYEQYF
-,TRBJ2-1,15,TRBV10-3,-,TGTGCCATCTGGGAAGGTCGTGCGGGATACAATGAGCAGTTCTTC,CAIWEGRAGYNEQFF
-,TRBJ2-7,13,TRBV3-1/TRBV3-2,-,TGTGCCAGCAGCCAAGTTGAGGCCTACGAGCAGTACTTC,CASSQVEAYEQYF
-,TRBJ2-3,14,TRBV5-4,-,TGTGCCAGCAGCGGAGGGCCCCCCACAGATACGCAGTATTTT,CASSGGPPTDTQYF